Below, one T cell receptor (beta chain) is given with its context. This sample was taken from a study of T cell changes during pregnancy in multiple sclerosis. Profiled with immunoSEQ multiplex PCR; TCRdb holds only in-frame clones, not every one. The data contain tens of thousands of clones, 91% of them singletons. The germline V gene has CDR1 LNHDA and CDR2 SQIVND (reference sequence). The germline V and J ends were trimmed by 3 bases and 0 bases, with 8 bases remaining between them. CDR3 length: 15 residues. The sequence was collected from a female donor with multiple sclerosis, enrolled in a pregnancy study. Sample: CD4+ T cells from peripheral blood mononuclear cells, taken in the first trimester of pregnancy. V gene TRBV19 combines with J gene TRBJ2-2; D not certain. The CDR3 loop reads CASSISGSNTGELFF. CDR3 nucleotide sequence: TGTGCCAGTAGTATCTCCGGTTCGAACACCGGGGAGCTGTTTTTT.